The T cell receptor (beta chain) described here comes from a study of regulatory T cells in long-lasting Graves disease. V was clipped by 5 bases and J by 5 bases, with 9 bases between them. This CDR3 comprises 12 residues. The germline CDR1 and CDR2 sequences are MNHNS and SASEGT. The time point denotes: persistent/refractory GD, antithyroid drugs over 5 years with positive TRAb. The TCR library was made from RNA that had been extracted from PBMCs in TRIzol. Arm-PCR of CDR3 regions with iRepertoire HTBI primers generated TCR beta libraries. TCRdb itself ran the multiplex PCR reads through MiXCR, one entry per CDR3 protein. The repertoire holds fewer than 600,000 distinct CDR3 sequences, approximately 23% seen once, with around 13% in the top ten. Regarding this clonotype: No antigen is known for it.

Regarding the study as a whole: The work looked only at peripheral blood and did not look at thyroid tissue. Repertoires from persistent disease leaned toward TRBV28, TRBJ1-2 and TRBJ2-5.

Sequencing was performed on peripheral blood mononuclear cells (PBMCs), taken when the disease was refractory, from a patient treated with antithyroid drugs. The chain links TRBV6-1 to TRBJ2-5; a possible D gene is TRBD2 (6 bases). The TCR originated in a female donor with Graves disease. The CDR3 is CASSQREETQYF. DNA of the CDR3: TGTGCCAGCAGTCAACGGGAGGAGACCCAGTACTTC.